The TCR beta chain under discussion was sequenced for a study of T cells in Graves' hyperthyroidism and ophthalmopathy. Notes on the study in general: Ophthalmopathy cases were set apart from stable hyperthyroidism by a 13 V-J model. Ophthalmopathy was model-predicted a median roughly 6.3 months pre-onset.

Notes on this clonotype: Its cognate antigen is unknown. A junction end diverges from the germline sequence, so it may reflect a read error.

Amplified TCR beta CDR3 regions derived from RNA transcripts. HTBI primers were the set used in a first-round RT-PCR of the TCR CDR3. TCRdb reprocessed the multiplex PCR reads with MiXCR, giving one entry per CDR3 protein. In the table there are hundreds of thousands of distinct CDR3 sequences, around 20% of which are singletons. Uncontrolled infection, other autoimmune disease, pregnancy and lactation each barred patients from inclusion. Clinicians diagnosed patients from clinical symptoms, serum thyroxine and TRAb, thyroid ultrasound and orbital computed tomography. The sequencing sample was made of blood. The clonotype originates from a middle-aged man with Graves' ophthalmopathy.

CDR3 coding DNA: TGTGCCAGCAGCCCGGGCTCTGGGGCCAACGTCCCGACTTTC. It codes for CASSPGSGANVPTF. This chain links TRBV7-3 with TRBJ2-6; a possible D gene is TRBD1 (5 bases). CDR1 is SGHTA, CDR2 FQGTGA, per germline. The CDR3 is made up of 14 amino acids.